Listed below are T cell receptor beta chains from one sample, sequenced in a study of liver allograft versus peripheral blood T cells. TCRdb ran MiXCR on the reads and lists one entry per CDR3 protein. This sample carries 2,000 to 2,500 distinct CDR3 sequences, 15% to 20% of them seen once, and the ten largest clones take about 15%. The source is a human patient who had a liver transplant. Some T cells may arise from the graft donor. Each CDR3 is given with its conserved first and last residue. A D gene is named only where the DNA matches it firmly.

>12|NA|TRBV12-3/TRBV12-4
CASSFWNQPQHF
>14|TRBD2|TRBV7-2
CASSFSGGINEQFF
>15|NA|TRBV2
CASSSSLGSNQPQHF
>14|NA|TRBV2
CASMRLPEDTEAFF
>16|NA|TRBV6-6
CASTPGRVDCTDTQYF
>15|TRBD1|TRBV30
CAWSGTGGDNSPLHF
>13|NA|TRBV27
CASSPRVFTEAFF
>17|TRBD2|TRBV12-3/TRBV12-4
CASSPGTSGRGLIEQFF
>14|NA|TRBV5-6
CASSLRGFRNTIYF
>13|NA|TRBV5-5
CASSLGSTGELFF
>12|NA|TRBV6-1
CASNPTTYGYTF
>15|NA|TRBV6-6
CATQPHDPRGNTIYF
>17|TRBD1|TRBV9
CASSVAPGQGFGNTIYF
>13|TRBD1|TRBV5-6
CASSRDRGRGAFF
>15|TRBD1|TRBV9
CASSSGVQGAIGYTF
>14|NA|TRBV6-2/TRBV6-3
CASSSGEAWTEAFF
>14|NA|TRBV6-6
CATKGVGWVDTIYF
>11|NA|TRBV12-3/TRBV12-4
CASRATGFIYF
>15|TRBD2|TRBV6-1
CASSETSGTTTRQFF
>15|NA|TRBV19
CASSIGGFLNTEAFF
>16|NA|TRBV12-3/TRBV12-4
CASAGGGALPNQPQHF
>13|NA|TRBV12-3/TRBV12-4
CASSPQLLGGYTF
>16|TRBD1|TRBV18
CASSLDRADSNQPQHF